A single sample is the source of the 13 T cell receptor beta chains below, sequenced in a study of T cell repertoires in cytomegalovirus infection. TCRdb called the reads again in MiXCR, with one record for every CDR3 protein. The sample lists around 170,000 distinct CDR3 sequences; approximately 17% were seen once. The source material was CD8+ T cells from PBMCs. The receptors here all came from a human donor in good health (CMV status not recorded). Some clones in this sample may be carry-over from other donors' samples.

J is TRBJ2-7 and V is TRBV7-9; 9 bases match TRBD2. This CDR3 region has 16 residues. The V segment lost 5 bases and the J segment 3 bases; nucleotides outside the gene matches: 11. Germline CDR1 reads SEHNR; CDR2 reads FQNEAQ (reference sequence). CDR3 sequence: CASSRKEGLAFYEQYF. CDR3 DNA: TGTGCCAGCAGCCGAAAAGAGGGACTAGCCTTCTACGAGCAGTACTTC.

The V call is TRBV7-9, the J call TRBJ2-5; 13 nucleotides align to TRBD2. The V segment lost 5 bases and the J segment 3 bases; nucleotides outside the gene matches: 9. Germline V CDR1 and CDR2: SEHNR, FQNEAQ (reference sequence). The CDR3 consists of 17 residues. The CDR3 loop is CASSPGTSGTIKETQYF. In DNA, the CDR3 is TGTGCCAGCAGCCCTGGGACTAGCGGGACCATTAAAGAGACCCAGTACTTC.

This clonotype has only a few counts. This chain uses TRBV12-5 with TRBJ2-2, with D tentatively TRBD1 (6 bases). CDR1 and CDR2 from the germline V gene are LGHNT and FRNRAP. This CDR3 has 17 amino acids. Trimming shortened V by 0 bases and J by 6 bases, and 17 bases separated the two germline ends. The CDR3 loop is CASGLVLTGHFSGELFF. In DNA form, the CDR3 reads TGTGCTAGTGGTTTGGTTCTTACGGGACACTTCTCCGGGGAGCTGTTTTTT.

This clonotype came up a few times. The CDR3 spells CASSLAGGGEQFF. The CDR3 bases are TGTGCCAGCAGCTTAGCGGGCGGGGGTGAGCAGTTCTTC. V gene TRBV7-2 combines with J gene TRBJ2-1; 7 bases fit TRBD2. This CDR3 is built from 13 residues. Per germline, CDR1 SGHTA and CDR2 FQGNSA. V lost 0 bases, J lost 9 bases, and 2 bases stayed unmatched. The variable domain in full, with the rest retrieved from reference TRBV7-2 and TRBJ2-1, is GAGVSQSPSNKVTEKGKDVELRCDPISGHTALYWYRQSLGQGLEFLIYFQGNSAPDKSGLPSDRFSAERTGGSVSTLTIQRTQQEDSAVYLCASSLAGGGEQFFGPGTRLTVL.

The chain links TRBV19 to TRBJ1-1; D is undetermined. This CDR3 is 16 amino acids long. Trimming took 2 bases from V and 5 from J, leaving 18 bases between them. CDR1 and CDR2 from the germline V gene are LNHDA and SQIVND (reference sequence). CDR3 residues: CASSIKASPYVTEAFF. CDR3 DNA: TGTGCCAGTAGTATAAAGGCCTCCCCTTATGTGACTGAAGCTTTCTTT.

This clonotype was seen more than once but under ten times. V usage is TRBV28 and J usage is TRBJ2-1, with 13 nucleotides matching TRBD2. Trimming removed 4 bases from V and 12 bases from J; junction bases left unmatched: 12. This CDR3 has 16 amino acids. Germline lookup yields CDR1 MDHEN and CDR2 SYDVKM. The CDR3 is CASSSRTSGSRRRQFF. In nucleotides, the CDR3 is TGTGCCAGCAGTTCCAGGACTAGCGGGAGTAGGAGAAGGCAGTTCTTC.

This clonotype came up a few times. The gene calls are TRBV7-3 and TRBJ1-6; D is unresolved. There are 16 residues in the CDR3. The V end lost 1 base, the J end lost 0 bases, and 7 bases lay between the germline ends. In germline, CDR1 is SGHTA, CDR2 FQGTGA. This CDR3 is CASSLKAGSYNSPLHF. The CDR3 nucleotides are TGTGCCAGCAGCTTAAAGGCAGGCTCCTATAATTCACCCCTCCACTTT.

In its sample, this clonotype was seen a few times. The rearrangement links TRBV7-3 to TRBJ2-5; 10 positions agree with TRBD2. CDR1 is SGHTA and CDR2 is FQGTGA in the germline V gene. CDR3 size: 16 residues. Trimming removed 3 bases from V and 4 bases from J; junction bases left unmatched: 8. Here the CDR3 reads CASSLGAGGPGETQYF. The DNA for the CDR3 is TGTGCCAGCAGCTTGGGAGCGGGGGGGCCGGGAGAGACCCAGTACTTC.

This clonotype was detected only a few times. The chain links TRBV7-2 to TRBJ2-5, with 12 bases aligning to TRBD2. V was pared by 3 bases and J by 3 bases, with 8 bases of the junction left unmatched. Germline values: CDR1 SGHTA, CDR2 FQGNSA. The CDR3 runs 17 residues. The CDR3: CASSFKLRLAGEETQYF. The CDR3 DNA reads as TGTGCCAGCAGCTTTAAGCTCAGACTAGCGGGAGAAGAGACCCAGTACTTC.

The sample holds a few counts of this clonotype. The J gene is TRBJ2-1, the V gene TRBV7-6, with a tentative D call TRBD2 (6 bases). The V end lost 1 base, the J end lost 8 bases, and 12 bases lay between the germline ends. The CDR3 is made up of 14 amino acids. Germline V gives CDR1 SGHVS, CDR2 FNYEAQ. DNA of the CDR3: TGTGCCAGCAGCTTAGGGGAGACTAGGGATGAGCAGTTCTTC. Translation gives CASSLGETRDEQFF.

The DNA of the CDR3 is TGTGCCAGCAGGCGTAGCGGACCATCTGGGGCCAACGTCCTGACTTTC. The encoded protein is CASRRSGPSGANVLTF. This rearrangement joins TRBV12-3 or TRBV12-4 to TRBJ2-6; a weak D match, TRBD2 (6 bases). The germline V and J ends were trimmed by 6 bases and 1 base, with 13 bases remaining between them. This CDR3 comprises 16 residues.

The table lists this clonotype with a few counts. The V and J genes are TRBV6-2 or TRBV6-3 and TRBJ2-7; D might be TRBD1 (6 bases). Deletions cut 7 bases from V and 5 bases from J, with 6 bases between. The germline V gene encodes CDR1 MNHEY and CDR2 SVGEGT. The CDR3 loop spans 10 amino acids. Here the CDR3 reads CASKGDEQYF. As DNA, the CDR3 is TGTGCCAGCAAGGGGGACGAGCAGTACTTC.

The gene calls are TRBV20-1 and TRBJ2-2, with D tentatively TRBD2 (6 bases). The CDR3 loop spans 15 amino acids. The germline gives CDR1 DFQATT, CDR2 SNEGSKA (reference sequence). Trimming removed 5 bases at V and 6 bases at J, with 19 bases between. CDR3 region: CSAPSGGRKAGELFF. CDR3 bases: TGCAGTGCTCCCTCAGGAGGGAGGAAGGCCGGGGAGCTGTTTTTT.